These 4 T cell receptor beta chains share one sample of origin, sequenced in a study of blood T cell repertoires in COVID-19. Libraries were prepared by immunoSEQ multiplex PCR; TCRdb keeps only in-frame clonotypes and omits some of them. Of roughly 180,000 clones in the sample, 70% to 90% were seen once. Sequenced: peripheral blood. The origin of the receptors is a man older than 75 with COVID-19, enrolled during active disease.

The CDR3 nucleotides read TGTGCCAGTAGTAAGTTAGCGGAAAGCACAGATACGCAGTATTTT. Protein product: CASSKLAESTDTQYF. The V and J genes are TRBV19 and TRBJ2-3; possibly TRBD2 for D (6 bases). Germline CDR1 is LNHDA and CDR2 is SQIVND (reference sequence). The V and J ends lost 4 bases and 0 bases respectively, with 11 bases between them. The CDR3 has 15 amino acids. Combining the CDR3 with reference TRBV19 and TRBJ2-3 gives the whole variable domain DGGITQSPKYLFRKEGQNVTLSCEQNLNHDAMYWYRQDPGQGLRLIYYSQIVNDFQKGDIAEGYSVSREKKESFPLTVTSAQKNPTAFYLCASSKLAESTDTQYFGPGTRLTVL.

The J gene is TRBJ2-1, the V gene TRBV5-1, with TRBD1 matching 10 bases. This CDR3 has 14 amino acids. The germline V gene encodes CDR1 SGHRS and CDR2 YFSETQ. The junction had 3 bases not matched to a gene; V was cut back by 3 bases and J by 6 bases. Here the CDR3 reads CASSWGDRGNEQFF. For the CDR3, the DNA is TGCGCCAGCAGCTGGGGGGACAGGGGCAATGAGCAGTTCTTC. Looking up the rest from reference TRBV5-1 and TRBJ2-1 gives the full variable domain: KAGVTQTPRYLIKTRGQQVTLSCSPISGHRSVSWYQQTPGQGLQFLFEYFSETQRNKGNFPGRFSGRQFSNSRSEMNVSTLELGDSALYLCASSWGDRGNEQFFGPGTRLTVL.

The V and J genes are TRBV7-2 and TRBJ1-2, with 8 bases matching TRBD1. Losses at the gene ends were 5 bases for V and 2 bases for J; bases not matched to a gene: 1. This CDR3 region has 13 residues. The germline V gene has CDR1 SGHTA and CDR2 FQGNSA. CDR3 sequence: CASSRDRNYGYTF. The CDR3 DNA sequence: TGTGCCAGCAGCCGGGACAGGAACTATGGCTACACCTTC.

Ten or more counts support this clone. The rearrangement joins TRBV18 to TRBJ2-7; 8 nucleotides align to TRBD1. Germline V lookup: CDR1 KGHSH, CDR2 LQKENI. V lost 6 bases to trimming and J lost 3 bases; unmatched junction nucleotides: 7. The CDR3 is 14 amino acids. CDR3 bases: TGTGCCAGCTCGCCTAGGACAGGGAACTACGAGCAGTACTTC. This gives the protein CASSPRTGNYEQYF.